The 17 T cell receptor beta chains presented below share a single source sample, sequenced in a study of Ad26.COV2.S vaccination and SARS-CoV-2 variants. Documented treatment: 19 received Ad26.COV2.S at low or high dose, single or two shots; a few received placebo; per-sample allocation not given. Specimen acquisition occurred on day 63 following the initial vaccine or placebo injection. Repertoires were generated with immunoSEQ multiplex PCR, while TCRdb's copy carries only in-frame clones and drops some. The sample carries some 250,000 clones, roughly 90% recorded once. Material: peripheral blood, obtained in a trial of Ad26.COV2.S vaccine versus placebo. The receptors here all came from a person aged 18-60 years who received the Ad26.COV2.S COVID-19 vaccine or a placebo.

DNA of the CDR3: TGTGCCAGCAGTGAAGCGCCACCGTGGGAGGTTGAGACCCAGTACTTC. The encoded protein is CASSEAPPWEVETQYF. The chain has TRBV2 and TRBJ2-5; possible D gene TRBD2, 6 bases. Germline V gives CDR1 SNHLY, CDR2 FYNNEI. V shed 0 bases and J shed 5 bases, with 16 bases lying between them. This CDR3 comprises 16 residues. Full variable domain (remainder filled in from reference TRBV2 and TRBJ2-5): EPEVTQTPSHQVTQMGQEVILRCVPISNHLYFYWYRQILGQKVEFLVSFYNNEISEKSEIFDDQFSVERPDGSNFTLKIRSTKLEDSAMYFCASSEAPPWEVETQYFGPGTRLLVL.

The chain uses TRBV28 and TRBJ2-6; perhaps TRBD1 as D (6 bases). Trimming shortened V by 4 bases and J by 0 bases, and 13 bases separated the two germline ends. Germline values: CDR1 MDHEN, CDR2 SYDVKM. The CDR3 is made up of 17 amino acids. The CDR3 region has the DNA TGTGCCAGCAGTTCCGGGACACGGACCTCTGGGGCCAACGTCCTGACTTTC. Encoded protein: CASSSGTRTSGANVLTF.

The chain has TRBV18 and TRBJ1-1; TRBD1 might be the D (6 bases). The CDR3 is made up of 15 amino acids. The germline gives CDR1 KGHSH, CDR2 LQKENI. The ends were cut back, 6 bases at V and 1 base at J, with 15 bases in the middle. The CDR3 region is CASSQTGTSNTEAFF. CDR3 DNA sequence: TGTGCCAGCTCGCAGACCGGGACATCGAACACTGAAGCTTTCTTT.

This chain joins TRBV4-3 and TRBJ2-1; a possible D gene is TRBD2 (5 bases). Trimming cost V 4 bases and J 9 bases, with 16 bases left between them. The CDR3 has 14 amino acids. Germline CDR1 is LGHNA and CDR2 is YSLEER. CDR3 bases: TGCGCCAGCAGCCCTACTGCCGTGGGGAGTGAGCAGTTCTTC. It is translated as CASSPTAVGSEQFF.

The J gene is TRBJ2-1, the V gene TRBV7-9; possibly TRBD2 for D (7 bases). This CDR3 spans 16 amino acids. Trimming left V 5 bases short and J 4 bases short, with 18 bases between. Germline CDR1 and CDR2: SEHNR and FQNEAQ (reference sequence). The DNA of the CDR3 is TGTGCCAGCAGCCCCATAGGGGGGGGGCCTTACAATGAGCAGTTCTTC. Translation gives CASSPIGGGPYNEQFF. Full variable domain (outside the CDR3, taken from reference TRBV7-9 and TRBJ2-1): DTGVSQNPRHKITKRGQNVTFRCDPISEHNRLYWYRQTLGQGPEFLTYFQNEAQLEKSRLLSDRFSAERPKGSFSTLEIQRTEQGDSAMYLCASSPIGGGPYNEQFFGPGTRLTVL.

This chain links TRBV5-8 with TRBJ2-1, with D possibly matching TRBD1 (5 bases). The CDR3 loop spans 15 amino acids. Germline CDR1 SGHTS, CDR2 YDEGEE. Trimming stripped 4 bases from V and 0 bases from J, with 11 bases between. This CDR3 reads CASSLGRVSYNEQFF. The CDR3 DNA reads TGTGCCAGCAGCCTCGGCAGGGTCTCCTACAATGAGCAGTTCTTC.

This clone was detected only a few times. Other DNA sequences in this sample translate to the same CDR3. This chain joins TRBV28 and TRBJ1-1; D remains unclear. The V end was cut by 5 bases, the J end by 0 bases, with 10 bases between. Germline-derived CDR1 and CDR2 are MDHEN and SYDVKM. The CDR3 has 14 amino acids. Here the CDR3 reads CASSRVGLNTEAFF. CDR3 bases: TGTGCCAGCAGTAGGGTAGGGTTGAACACTGAAGCTTTCTTT.

The CDR3 spells CASSSATGELFF. CDR3 nucleotide sequence: TGTGCCAGCAGCTCCGCCACCGGGGAGCTGTTTTTT. V and J are TRBV9 and TRBJ2-2; D is undetermined. The V end was cut by 4 bases, the J end by 4 bases, with 5 bases between. This CDR3 comprises 12 residues. Germline-derived CDR1 and CDR2 are SGDLS and YYNGEE.

The chain employs TRBV6-2 or TRBV6-3 and TRBJ1-6; D is unresolved. Trimming pared 4 bases from V and 6 bases from J, leaving 13 bases between. CDR3 size: 15 residues. The germline V gene has CDR1 MNHEY and CDR2 SVGEGT. CDR3 sequence reads: CASSSGPLGNSPLHF. DNA of the CDR3: TGTGCCAGCAGTTCCGGCCCCCTTGGTAATTCACCCCTCCACTTT.

This chain connects TRBV10-1 to TRBJ1-2; possible D gene TRBD1, 5 bases. Per the germline V gene, CDR1 is WNHNN and CDR2 is SYGVQD (reference sequence). The CDR3 is made up of 12 amino acids. Trimming cost V 9 bases and J 5 bases, with 13 bases left between them. The CDR3 spells CARTGARYGYTF. In DNA form, the CDR3 reads TGCGCCAGGACCGGGGCGCGGTATGGCTACACCTTC.

In this sample, this clone turned up a few times. For the CDR3, the DNA is TGTGCCAGCAGCTTACATCGGCCCCAGAACACCGGGGAGCTGTTTTTT. It translates to CASSLHRPQNTGELFF. The chain joins TRBV7-9 to TRBJ2-2; D gene ambiguous. Germline-derived CDR1 and CDR2 are SEHNR and FQNEAQ (reference sequence). The V end was cut by 2 bases, the J end by 1 base, with 11 bases between. The length of the CDR3 is 16 residues.

The chain carries TRBV19 and TRBJ1-1; TRBD1 aligns across 9 bases. With 3 bases clipped from V and 0 bases from J, the junction kept 5 bases outside the gene matches. This CDR3 comprises 16 residues. Germline V gene data show CDR1 as LNHDA and CDR2 as SQIVND (reference sequence). The CDR3 reads CASSMGDRVLNTEAFF. The CDR3, as DNA: TGTGCCAGTAGTATGGGGGACAGGGTTCTGAACACTGAAGCTTTCTTT.

The V call is TRBV6-4, the J call TRBJ2-1; no definite D call. The germline V gene has CDR1 MRHNA and CDR2 SNTAGT. V lost 3 bases, J lost 1 base, and 7 bases lay in between. This CDR3 is built from 14 residues. Here the CDR3 reads CASSEPGSYNEQFF. The CDR3 DNA is TGTGCCAGCAGTGAACCAGGATCCTACAATGAGCAGTTCTTC.

This chain joins TRBV6-2 or TRBV6-3 and TRBJ2-7; TRBD1 agrees at 7 bases. The CDR3 length is 15 residues. Germline V gives CDR1 MNHEY, CDR2 SVGEGT. V gave up 2 bases and J gave up 2 bases; unmatched junction bases: 6. This CDR3 is CASSYRGRGTYEQYF. CDR3 bases: TGTGCCAGCAGTTACAGGGGCAGGGGGACCTACGAGCAGTACTTC.

The DNA for the CDR3 is TGTGCCAGCAGCCCGGGACAGGGGGGCACCGGGGAGCTGTTTTTT. Translating it yields CASSPGQGGTGELFF. This rearrangement joins TRBV5-4 to TRBJ2-2; 11 bases are shared with TRBD1. The CDR3 spans 15 residues. The V segment lost 4 bases and the J segment 4 bases; nucleotides outside the gene matches: 3. The V gene's germline CDR1 is SGHNT and CDR2 YYREEE (reference sequence).

The chain links TRBV6-5 to TRBJ1-1, with no clear D. This CDR3 is built from 12 residues. CDR1 and CDR2 from the germline V gene are MNHEY and SVGAGI. V lost 4 bases to trimming and J lost 5 bases, with 8 bases between them. Here the CDR3 reads CASSSTGTEAFF. CDR3 nucleotide sequence: TGTGCCAGCAGTTCGACGGGGACTGAAGCTTTCTTT.

With respect to this clone: An end of the junction does not agree with germline; a read error may underlie this. The chain is built from TRBV6-6 and TRBJ2-1, with D perhaps TRBD2 (6 bases). This CDR3 is 16 amino acids long. Germline assignment: CDR1 MNHNY and CDR2 SVGAGI (reference sequence). The chain's CDR3 is CASSNTRDFSSNEQFF. Written as DNA, the CDR3 is TGTGCCAGCAGCAACACGCGGGACTTCTCCTCCAATGAGCAGTTCTTC.